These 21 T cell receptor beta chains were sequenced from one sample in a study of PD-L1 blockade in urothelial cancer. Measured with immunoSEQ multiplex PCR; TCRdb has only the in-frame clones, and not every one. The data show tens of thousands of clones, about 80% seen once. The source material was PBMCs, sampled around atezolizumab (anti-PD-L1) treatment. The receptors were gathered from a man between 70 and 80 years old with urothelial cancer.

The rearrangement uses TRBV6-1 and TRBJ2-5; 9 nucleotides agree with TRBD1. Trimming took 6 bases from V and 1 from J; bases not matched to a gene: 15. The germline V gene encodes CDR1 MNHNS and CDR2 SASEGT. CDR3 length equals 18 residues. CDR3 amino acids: CASSEFSAGQGTQETQYF. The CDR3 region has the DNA TGTGCCAGCAGCGAATTTTCAGCGGGACAGGGCACCCAAGAGACCCAGTACTTC.

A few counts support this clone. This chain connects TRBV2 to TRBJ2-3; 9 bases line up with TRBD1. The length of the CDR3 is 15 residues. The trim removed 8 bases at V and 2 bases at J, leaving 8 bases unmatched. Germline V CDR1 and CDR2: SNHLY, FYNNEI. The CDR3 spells CASVSTGGITDTQYF. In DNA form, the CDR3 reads TGTGCCAGCGTGTCGACAGGGGGAATCACAGATACGCAGTATTTT.

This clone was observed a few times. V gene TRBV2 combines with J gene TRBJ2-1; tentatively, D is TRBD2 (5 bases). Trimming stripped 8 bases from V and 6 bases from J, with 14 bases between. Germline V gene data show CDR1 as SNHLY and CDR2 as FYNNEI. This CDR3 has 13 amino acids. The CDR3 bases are TGTGCCAGCTGCTCGCTAGCCCCCAATGAGCAGTTCTTC. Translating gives CASCSLAPNEQFF.

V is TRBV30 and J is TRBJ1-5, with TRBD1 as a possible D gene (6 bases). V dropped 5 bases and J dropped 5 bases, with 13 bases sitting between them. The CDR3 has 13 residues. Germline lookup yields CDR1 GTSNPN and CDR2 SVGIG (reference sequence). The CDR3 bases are TGTGCCTGGGAGGGGGGGTTTGATCAGCCCCAGCATTTT. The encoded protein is CAWEGGFDQPQHF.

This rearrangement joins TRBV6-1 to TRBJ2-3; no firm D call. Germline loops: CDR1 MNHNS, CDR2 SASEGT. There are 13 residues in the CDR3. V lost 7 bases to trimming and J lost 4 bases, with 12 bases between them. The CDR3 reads CASNGRSADTQYF. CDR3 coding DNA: TGTGCCAGCAATGGTCGGTCTGCAGATACGCAGTATTTT.

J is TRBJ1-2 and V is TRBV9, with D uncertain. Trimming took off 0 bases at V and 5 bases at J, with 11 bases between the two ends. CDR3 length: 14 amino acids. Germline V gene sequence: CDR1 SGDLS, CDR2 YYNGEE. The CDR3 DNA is TGTGCCAGCAGCGTAGACCCGGAGCCATATGGCTACACCTTC. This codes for CASSVDPEPYGYTF.

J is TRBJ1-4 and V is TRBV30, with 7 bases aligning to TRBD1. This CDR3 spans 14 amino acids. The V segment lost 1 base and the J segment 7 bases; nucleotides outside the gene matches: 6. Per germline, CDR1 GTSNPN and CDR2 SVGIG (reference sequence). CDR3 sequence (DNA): TGTGCCTGGAGTGGAGGGGGCGAGGGTGAAAAACTGTTTTTT. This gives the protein CAWSGGGEGEKLFF.

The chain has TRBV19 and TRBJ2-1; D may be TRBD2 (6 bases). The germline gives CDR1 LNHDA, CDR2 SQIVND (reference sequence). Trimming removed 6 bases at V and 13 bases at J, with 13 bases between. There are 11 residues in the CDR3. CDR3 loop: CASRGVSGQFF. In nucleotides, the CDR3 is TGTGCCAGTAGAGGTGTTAGCGGACAGTTCTTC.

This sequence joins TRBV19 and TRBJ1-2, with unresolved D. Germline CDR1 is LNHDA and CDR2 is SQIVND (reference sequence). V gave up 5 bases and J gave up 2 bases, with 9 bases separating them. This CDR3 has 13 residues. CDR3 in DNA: TGTGCCAGTAGTGACGGAGCCAACTATGGCTACACCTTC. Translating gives CASSDGANYGYTF.

The CDR3 is CASSVGAGAETQYF. As DNA, the CDR3 is TGTGCCAGCAGCGTAGGAGCGGGAGCCGAGACCCAGTACTTC. This chain links TRBV9 with TRBJ2-5, with 8 bases fitting TRBD2. The ends lost 0 bases at V and 5 bases at J; junction bases unmatched: 3. CDR3 length: 14 amino acids. Looked up from germline, CDR1 is SGDLS and CDR2 is YYNGEE.

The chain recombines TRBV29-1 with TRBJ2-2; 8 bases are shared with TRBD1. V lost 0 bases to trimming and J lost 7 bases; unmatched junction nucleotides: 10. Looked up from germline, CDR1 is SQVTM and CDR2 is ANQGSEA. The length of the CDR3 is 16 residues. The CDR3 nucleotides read TGCAGCGTTGAAGATCTCCAGGGGGCGCGTGGCGGGGAGCTGTTTTTT. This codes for CSVEDLQGARGGELFF.

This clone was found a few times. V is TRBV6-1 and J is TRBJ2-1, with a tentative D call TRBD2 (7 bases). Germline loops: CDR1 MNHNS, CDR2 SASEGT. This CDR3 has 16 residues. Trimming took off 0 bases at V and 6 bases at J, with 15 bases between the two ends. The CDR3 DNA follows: TGTGCCAGCAGTGAAGCGCTTGGAGGGGGGGGCAATGAGCAGTTCTTC. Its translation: CASSEALGGGGNEQFF.

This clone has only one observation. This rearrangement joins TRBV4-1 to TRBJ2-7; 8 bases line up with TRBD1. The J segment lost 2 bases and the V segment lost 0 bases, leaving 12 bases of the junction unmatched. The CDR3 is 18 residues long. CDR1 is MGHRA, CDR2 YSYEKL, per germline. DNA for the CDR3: TGCGCCAGCAGCCAAGATGAACCAGGGGGCCAGTTGACCTACGAGCAGTACTTC. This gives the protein CASSQDEPGGQLTYEQYF.

In DNA form, the CDR3 reads TGTGCCAGCAGCGTAGGGCCGCCACCGAACACTGAAGCTTTCTTT. It codes for CASSVGPPPNTEAFF. The chain is built from TRBV9 and TRBJ1-1; D not certain. The CDR3 totals 15 residues. The germline V gene has CDR1 SGDLS and CDR2 YYNGEE. V lost 0 bases and J 1 base, leaving 10 bases between the germline ends.

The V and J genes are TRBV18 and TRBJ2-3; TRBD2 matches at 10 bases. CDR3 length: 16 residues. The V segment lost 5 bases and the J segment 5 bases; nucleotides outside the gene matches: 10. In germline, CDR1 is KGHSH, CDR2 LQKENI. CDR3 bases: TGTGCCAGCTCATTGACCGGGACTAGCGTCAAAGATACGCAGTATTTT. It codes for CASSLTGTSVKDTQYF. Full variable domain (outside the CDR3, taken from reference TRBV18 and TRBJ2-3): NAGVMQNPRHLVRRRGQEARLRCSPMKGHSHVYWYRQLPEEGLKFMVYLQKENIIDESGMPKERFSAEFPKEGPSILRIQQVVRGDSAAYFCASSLTGTSVKDTQYFGPGTRLTVL.

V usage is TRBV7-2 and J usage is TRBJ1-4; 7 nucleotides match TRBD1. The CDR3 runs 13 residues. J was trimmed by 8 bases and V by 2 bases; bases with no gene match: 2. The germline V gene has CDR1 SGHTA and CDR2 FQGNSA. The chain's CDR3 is CASSLSGGEKLFF. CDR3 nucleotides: TGTGCCAGCAGCTTATCAGGGGGGGAAAAACTGTTTTTT. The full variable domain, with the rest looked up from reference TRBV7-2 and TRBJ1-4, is GAGVSQSPSNKVTEKGKDVELRCDPISGHTALYWYRQSLGQGLEFLIYFQGNSAPDKSGLPSDRFSAERTGGSVSTLTIQRTQQEDSAVYLCASSLSGGEKLFFGSGTQLSVL.

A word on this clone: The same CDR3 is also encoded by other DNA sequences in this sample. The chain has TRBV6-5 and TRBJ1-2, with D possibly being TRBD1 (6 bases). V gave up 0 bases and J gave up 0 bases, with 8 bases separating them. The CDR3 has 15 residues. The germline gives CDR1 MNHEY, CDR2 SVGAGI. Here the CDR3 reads CASSYSKGANYGYTF. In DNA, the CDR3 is TGTGCCAGCAGTTACTCTAAGGGGGCTAACTATGGCTACACCTTC.

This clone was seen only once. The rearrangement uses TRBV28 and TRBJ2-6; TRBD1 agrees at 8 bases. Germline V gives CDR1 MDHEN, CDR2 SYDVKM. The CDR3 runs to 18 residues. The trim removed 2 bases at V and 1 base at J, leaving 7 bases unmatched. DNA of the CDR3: TGTGCCAGCAGTTTAACCGGACAGGGAAAGTCTGGGGCCAACGTCCTGACTTTC. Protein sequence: CASSLTGQGKSGANVLTF.

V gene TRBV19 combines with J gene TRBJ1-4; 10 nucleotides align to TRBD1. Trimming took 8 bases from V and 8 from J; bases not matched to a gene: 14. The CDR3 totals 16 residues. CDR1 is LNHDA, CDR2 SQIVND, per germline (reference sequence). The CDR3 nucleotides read TGTGCCAGTGCGGGGGGGCGTGACAGGGGGCGAGAAAAACTGTTTTTT. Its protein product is CASAGGRDRGREKLFF. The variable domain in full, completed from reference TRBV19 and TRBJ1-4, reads DGGITQSPKYLFRKEGQNVTLSCEQNLNHDAMYWYRQDPGQGLRLIYYSQIVNDFQKGDIAEGYSVSREKKESFPLTVTSAQKNPTAFYLCASAGGRDRGREKLFFGSGTQLSVL.

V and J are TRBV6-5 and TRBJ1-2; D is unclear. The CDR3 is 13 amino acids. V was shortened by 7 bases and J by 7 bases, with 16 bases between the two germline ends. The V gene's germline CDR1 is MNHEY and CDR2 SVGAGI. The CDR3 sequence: CASTSSGGFGYTF. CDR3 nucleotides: TGTGCCAGCACCAGTTCAGGAGGTTTTGGCTACACCTTC.

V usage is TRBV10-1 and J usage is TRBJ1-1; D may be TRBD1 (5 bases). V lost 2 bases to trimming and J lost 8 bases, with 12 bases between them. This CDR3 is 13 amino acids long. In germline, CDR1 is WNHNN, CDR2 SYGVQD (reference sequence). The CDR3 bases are TGCGCCAGCAGTGAGCCAGGGAACCCCGAAGCTTTCTTT. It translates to CASSEPGNPEAFF.